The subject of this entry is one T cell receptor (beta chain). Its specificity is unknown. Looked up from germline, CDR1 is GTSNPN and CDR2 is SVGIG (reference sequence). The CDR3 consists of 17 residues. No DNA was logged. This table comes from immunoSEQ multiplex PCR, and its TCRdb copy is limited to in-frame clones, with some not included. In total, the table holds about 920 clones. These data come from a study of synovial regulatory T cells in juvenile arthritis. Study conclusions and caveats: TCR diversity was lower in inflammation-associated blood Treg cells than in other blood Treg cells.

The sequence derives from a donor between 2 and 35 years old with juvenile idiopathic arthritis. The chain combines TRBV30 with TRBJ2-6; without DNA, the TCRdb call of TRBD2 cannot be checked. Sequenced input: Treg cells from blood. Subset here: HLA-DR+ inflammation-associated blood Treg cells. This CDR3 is CAWSGWAGGPGANVLTF.